The subject of this entry is one TCR beta chain. Its antigen is still unknown. Base qualities are missing; no much larger clone stands one base away. The library relied on the immunoSEQ multiplex PCR assay. The study's processing was this. To diagnose cytomegalovirus status from the catalog of TCR beta chain sequences, a statistical classification framework was built. TCRdb retrieved this table from immuneACCESS and kept in-frame rearrangements only. Not all clones are present; in checked studies, unresolved V genes account for under half, and no reason is known for the remainder. V and J calls and clone size are those listed in that table; D and trimming were worked out from the DNA. This sample holds 90,000 or so clones; roughly 97% were observed only once. Of the sample, 0.78% is held by the ten largest clones. V is clipped by 9 bases and J by 8 bases, and the sequence between their germline boundaries is 16 bases long. CDR1 and CDR2 (SNHLY, FYNNEI) derive from the germline V gene. The CDR3 runs 13 amino acids, cysteine and phenylalanine included. Just the 39-base CDR3 DNA is kept, in frame starting at base 1.

The entry originates in a study of cytomegalovirus exposure and HLA in healthy donors (dated by TCRdb to about 2017). About the study as a whole: According to a later analysis, the roughly 120 validation repertoires were produced on the same platform as the 666 repertoires of the first cohort. A separate validation cohort of approximately 120 different subjects was used in addition to the 666-subject first cohort. High-throughput TCR immunosequencing, statistical association of individual TCRs with disease status, and machine learning were combined to predict cytomegalovirus infection status. The study aimed to test whether cataloging public T cell receptors could reveal signatures of past pathogen exposure.

Overall results and qualifications from the work: While some public TCRs were present in many individuals, most TCR sequences turned up only very rarely across donors. The classifier was reported to diagnose cytomegalovirus status with high specificity and sensitivity in both the original cohort and the validation cohort. The study listed 170 or so TCR beta chains as associated with cytomegalovirus. In vitro tests confirmed that three of the cytomegalovirus-associated TCR beta chains recognize cytomegalovirus antigens. It was suggested by the authors that the approach could potentially be generalized to other disease states and immunological phenotypes. All 120 or so repertoires were used to score co-occurrence in the validation cohort in a later analysis, because that analysis had no HLA typing for the cohort. A later analysis found that TCRs clustered in the first cohort also tended to co-occur in the roughly 120 validation repertoires, with more than 90% of cluster scores above 0.

The donors belonged to the validation cohort of around 120 subjects, which was separate from the roughly 700-subject first cohort. The TCR originated in a man aged 18 to 30 in good health and CMV-seronegative. Sequencing was done on a sample of PBMCs. The V and J segments used are TRBV2 and TRBJ1-4; the D segment cannot be called with confidence. The CDR3 in this case is CASTDWVREKLFF. In nucleotides, the sequence is TGTGCCAGTACGGACTGGGTTCGGGAAAAACTGTTTTTT.